This passage covers 10 T cell receptor beta chains from one sample sequenced in a study of cytomegalovirus exposure and HLA in healthy donors. PCR employed 60 Vbeta and 13 Jbeta primers. This table comes from immunoSEQ multiplex PCR, and its TCRdb copy is limited to in-frame clones, with some not included. Recorded for this sample: more than 110,000 clones. The sample consisted of PBMCs. The receptors derive from a man aged 35 to 55 in good health and CMV-seronegative.

The chain recombines TRBV5-6 with TRBJ1-1, with TRBD1 as a possible D gene (5 bases). CDR3 size: 13 residues. The V gene's germline CDR1 is SGHDT and CDR2 YYEEEE. V was trimmed by 4 bases and J by 2 bases, leaving 9 bases between them. For the CDR3, the DNA is TGTGCCAGCAGCGTGACAGTTAACACTGAAGCTTTCTTT. It encodes CASSVTVNTEAFF.

The chain couples TRBV6-5 to TRBJ1-2; D may be TRBD1 (6 bases). CDR3 length equals 13 residues. From germline, CDR1 is MNHEY and CDR2 SVGAGI. Trimming took off 7 bases at V and 8 bases at J, with 17 bases between the two ends. CDR3 sequence (DNA): TGTGCCAGCATCTCCCCAGGGGAGGGAGGCTACACCTTC. The encoded protein is CASISPGEGGYTF.

The J gene is TRBJ2-1, the V gene TRBV5-4; 10 nucleotides line up with TRBD2. CDR1 is SGHNT, CDR2 YYREEE, per germline (reference sequence). There are 15 residues in the CDR3. V lost 4 bases, J lost 6 bases, and 7 bases stayed unmatched. This CDR3 is CASSRPSGGANEQFF. The CDR3 bases are TGTGCCAGCAGCAGACCCAGCGGGGGGGCCAATGAGCAGTTCTTC.

The CDR3 reads CASSNRDRGFYGYTF. CDR3 nucleotide sequence: TGTGCCAGCAGTAACAGGGACAGGGGGTTCTATGGCTACACCTTC. The rearrangement uses TRBV5-6 and TRBJ1-2; 11 bases align to TRBD1. The CDR3 loop spans 15 amino acids. Germline V gene sequence: CDR1 SGHDT, CDR2 YYEEEE. V was pared by 5 bases and J by 4 bases, with 7 bases of the junction left unmatched.

With regard to this clone: Other DNA sequences within the sample encode an identical CDR3. The chain is built from TRBV5-1 and TRBJ1-1; D not certain. This CDR3 has 13 residues. Germline CDR1 and CDR2: SGHRS and YFSETQ. V dropped 8 bases and J dropped 1 base, with 12 bases sitting between them. The CDR3 is CASSPPWNTEAFF. The CDR3 nucleotides are TGCGCCAGTAGCCCCCCGTGGAACACTGAAGCTTTCTTT. Complete variable domain (other parts from reference TRBV5-1 and TRBJ1-1): KAGVTQTPRYLIKTRGQQVTLSCSPISGHRSVSWYQQTPGQGLQFLFEYFSETQRNKGNFPGRFSGRQFSNSRSEMNVSTLELGDSALYLCASSPPWNTEAFFGQGTRLTVV.

The chain couples TRBV7-9 to TRBJ2-1; 13 bases are shared with TRBD2. Germline trimming cut 4 bases from V and 8 bases from J; bases unmatched to any gene: 14. Germline V CDR1 and CDR2: SEHNR, FQNEAQ (reference sequence). CDR3 length: 18 amino acids. CDR3 in amino acids: CASSSGSSLAGGPDEQFF. Here the CDR3 DNA reads TGTGCCAGCAGCTCCGGCTCCTCACTAGCGGGGGGGCCGGATGAGCAGTTCTTC.

The rearrangement joins TRBV6-6 to TRBJ2-3, with 10 positions matching TRBD2. The CDR3 has 15 amino acids. Losses at the gene ends were 6 bases for V and 4 bases for J; bases not matched to a gene: 7. The germline CDR1 and CDR2 sequences are MNHNY and SVGAGI (reference sequence). CDR3 nucleotides: TGTGCCAGCAGGACGGGACTAGCGATTGCAGATACGCAGTATTTT. Its protein is CASRTGLAIADTQYF.

The rearrangement uses TRBV6-1 and TRBJ1-2, with TRBD1 matching 11 bases. The CDR3 spans 14 residues. CDR1 MNHNS and CDR2 SASEGT come from the germline V gene. The V and J ends lost 7 bases and 4 bases, in that order; junction bases with no gene match: 5. DNA for the CDR3: TGTGCCAGCAATTGGGACAGGGGGGTCTATGGCTACACCTTC. Its translation is CASNWDRGVYGYTF.

CDR3: CASRRFQPQHF. The CDR3 nucleotides read TGTGCCAGCAGGAGATTTCAGCCCCAGCATTTT. This sequence joins TRBV7-3 and TRBJ1-5; D remains ambiguous. Germline values: CDR1 SGHTA, CDR2 FQGTGA. The CDR3 spans 11 residues. The ends were cut back, 6 bases at V and 6 bases at J, with 6 bases in the middle.

V gene TRBV11-2 combines with J gene TRBJ1-2; 9 bases align to TRBD1. Germline CDR1 and CDR2: SGHAT and FQNNGV. The CDR3 consists of 18 residues. Trimming took 5 bases from V and 4 from J; bases not matched to a gene: 17. The DNA for the CDR3 is TGTGCCAGCAGCCACGTAGGGAATAACAGGGGGCGAGGCTATGGCTACACCTTC. Its translation: CASSHVGNNRGRGYGYTF. Together with reference TRBV11-2 and TRBJ1-2, the CDR3 gives the full variable domain: EAGVAQSPRYKIIEKRQSVAFWCNPISGHATLYWYQQILGQGPKLLIQFQNNGVVDDSQLPKDRFSAERLKGVDSTLKIQPAKLEDSAVYLCASSHVGNNRGRGYGYTFGSGTRLTVV.